Sequencing of this TCR beta chain was carried out in a study of cytomegalovirus exposure and HLA in healthy donors. The overall study: As released early, the data held approximately 80 million unique TCRs from HLA-typed donors.

Germline-derived CDR1 and CDR2 are MDHEN and SYDVKM. The length of the CDR3 is 14 residues. V shed 4 bases and J shed 3 bases, with 13 bases lying between them. Findings of the study overall: The authors later linked a missense DCLRE1C variant to TCR beta V- and J-gene trimming. Certain indistinguishable V segments, among them TRBV6-2 and TRBV6-3, were excluded.

Of note for this clone: Its matching antigen is unknown.

With 60 Vbeta and 13 Jbeta primers, the PCR was carried out. Per the original data handling: Counted up in a later analysis, unique TCR beta chains came to approximately 83 million, with some 9.9 million shared. Assay: immunoSEQ multiplex PCR; the TCRdb copy retains only in-frame clones and omits some. That table is the source of V, J and clone size, and D and trimming were worked out from the DNA. The sample yields more than 150,000 clones, approximately 82% seen once. V usage is TRBV28 and J usage is TRBJ2-7; D might be TRBD2 (6 bases). The specimen was PBMCs. This sequence was found in a girl aged 2 to 10 in good health and CMV-seropositive. The CDR3 coding sequence is TGTGCCAGCAGTTCCGGGACTGGGTTCTACGAGCAGTACTTC. Translation gives CASSSGTGFYEQYF. Filled out from reference TRBV28 and TRBJ2-7, the complete variable domain reads DVKVTQSSRYLVKRTGEKVFLECVQDMDHENMFWYRQDPGLGLRLIYFSYDVKMKEKGDIPEGYSVSREKKERFSLILESASTNQTSMYLCASSSGTGFYEQYFGPGTRLTVT.